Listed below are T cell receptor beta chains from one sample, sequenced in a study of chemoradiotherapy in HPV16-positive cancers. This table comes from immunoSEQ multiplex PCR, and its TCRdb copy is limited to in-frame clones, with some not included. The sample records about 5,700 clones, approximately 91% being singletons. The sequenced sample was blood, obtained from a patient who underwent chemoradiotherapy. These receptors came from a human donor with HPV-associated anogenital cancer. Both conserved end residues are part of each CDR3. The D gene is left open where the match is weak. The size field is filled for only some rows; it gives once, few, many or a size class.

V,size,J,D,CDR3,DNA
TRBV6-5,NA,TRBJ1-5,NA,CASSYRAGEPQHF,TGTGCCAGCAGTTACAGGGCAGGGGAGCCCCAGCATTTT
TRBV7-2,NA,TRBJ1-1,NA,CASGNGAQEAFF,TGTGCCAGCGGGAACGGGGCCCAAGAAGCTTTCTTT
TRBV11-3,NA,TRBJ2-1,TRBD2,CASSLGRGDLQNQFF,TGTGCCAGCAGCTTAGGACGGGGGGATCTTCAAAATCAGTTCTTC
TRBV7-9,NA,TRBJ2-1,TRBD2,CAFPSGAHNEQFF,TGTGCCTTTCCCAGCGGGGCCCACAATGAGCAGTTCTTC
TRBV27,NA,TRBJ1-3,NA,CASKARKLQGETGNTIYF,TGTGCCAGCAAAGCAAGAAAACTACAGGGTGAGACTGGAAACACCATATATTTT
TRBV10-3,NA,TRBJ2-7,TRBD2,CASSYGGAGYEQYF,TGTGCCAGCAGTTACGGGGGGGCCGGGTACGAGCAGTACTTC
TRBV28,NA,TRBJ1-2,TRBD1,CASMEAGQGNYGYTF,TGTGCCAGCATGGAGGCCGGACAGGGGAACTATGGCTACACCTTC
TRBV5-6,NA,TRBJ1-1,TRBD1,CASSLTGGTEAFF,TGTGCCAGCAGCCTCACAGGGGGCACTGAAGCTTTCTTT
TRBV7-9,NA,TRBJ2-5,NA,CASSFVETQYF,TGTGCCAGCAGCTTCGTAGAGACCCAGTACTTC
TRBV7-9,NA,TRBJ1-6,NA,CASSLGVIGSPLHF,TGTGCCAGCAGCTTGGGGGTAATAGGTTCACCCCTCCACTTT
TRBV7-2,NA,TRBJ2-2,NA,CASSFLSGYTGELFF,TGTGCCAGCAGCTTTTTGTCAGGGTACACCGGGGAGCTGTTTTTT
TRBV10-2,NA,TRBJ1-2,TRBD1,CASSESGTGVVGYTF,TGCGCCAGCAGTGAGTCAGGGACAGGAGTGGTCGGCTACACCTTC
TRBV18,NA,TRBJ1-6,NA,CASSPNRGVGGSPLHF,TGTGCCAGCTCACCGAATAGGGGCGTTGGGGGTTCACCCCTCCACTTT
TRBV15,NA,TRBJ2-7,NA,CATSRDLGRTISYEQYF,TGTGCCACCAGCAGAGATCTCGGGAGAACCATATCCTACGAGCAGTACTTC
TRBV7-9,NA,TRBJ2-1,TRBD2,CASSPRPLAGQYNEQFF,TGTGCCAGCAGCCCCCGACCCCTAGCGGGGCAATACAATGAGCAGTTCTTC
TRBV7-9,NA,TRBJ1-5,NA,CASSLGQANQPQHF,TGTGCCAGCAGCTTGGGGCAGGCGAATCAGCCCCAGCATTTT
TRBV5-1,NA,TRBJ2-7,NA,CASSLGQSYEQYF,TGCGCCAGCAGTCTCGGACAGTCCTACGAGCAGTACTTC
TRBV4-2,NA,TRBJ2-7,TRBD2,CASSRVSGSDDEQYF,TGTGCCAGCAGCCGAGTTAGCGGGAGTGACGACGAGCAGTACTTC
TRBV18,NA,TRBJ1-1,TRBD1,CASSKTGGRVSSEAFF,TGTGCCAGCTCAAAGACAGGGGGCCGCGTAAGCTCTGAAGCTTTCTTT
TRBV11-1,NA,TRBJ2-1,NA,CASSLGAENEQFF,TGTGCCAGCAGCTTGGGGGCTGAGAATGAGCAGTTCTTC
TRBV29-1,NA,TRBJ1-2,NA,CSVSTFGRYGYTF,TGCAGCGTTTCCACCTTCGGCCGCTATGGCTACACCTTC
TRBV7-2,NA,TRBJ1-2,NA,CASSSYQALGTGYTF,TGTGCCAGCAGCTCTTATCAGGCCTTAGGGACGGGCTACACCTTC
TRBV21-1,NA,TRBJ2-7,NA,CASSKVGGGHYEQYF,TGTGCCAGCAGCAAAGTTGGCGGGGGGCACTACGAGCAGTACTTC
TRBV10-3,NA,TRBJ1-6,NA,CAISDAGGNSPLHF,TGTGCCATCAGTGACGCGGGAGGCAATTCACCCCTCCACTTT
TRBV19,once,TRBJ1-5,TRBD1,CASSVGQGDQPQHF,TGTGCCAGTAGTGTGGGACAGGGGGACCAGCCCCAGCATTTT
TRBV6-6,NA,TRBJ2-7,TRBD1,CASSYGQGLGSEQYF,TGTGCCAGCAGTTACGGACAGGGTCTGGGATCCGAGCAGTACTTC
TRBV6-1,NA,TRBJ1-5,TRBD1,CASITGTGGSQPQHF,TGTGCCAGCATCACCGGGACAGGGGGCAGTCAGCCCCAGCATTTT
TRBV19,NA,TRBJ2-2,NA,CASRTSGFTGELFF,TGTGCCAGTAGAACGTCAGGGTTCACCGGGGAGCTGTTTTTT
TRBV9,NA,TRBJ1-6,NA,CASSVTGNSPLHF,TGTGCCAGCAGCGTTACAGGGAATTCACCCCTCCACTTT
TRBV7-2,NA,TRBJ1-5,NA,CASSLDRRNQPQHF,TGTGCCAGCAGCTTAGATCGACGCAATCAGCCCCAGCATTTT
TRBV28,NA,TRBJ1-2,NA,CASRKGNNYGYTF,TGTGCCAGCAGAAAAGGGAATAACTATGGCTACACCTTC
TRBV7-9,NA,TRBJ1-2,TRBD1,CASSLDYFGQGDGYTF,TGTGCCAGCAGCTTAGACTACTTTGGACAGGGAGATGGCTACACCTTC
TRBV5-1,once,TRBJ2-5,NA,CASSLGDQQETQYF,TGCGCCAGCAGCTTGGGGGACCAACAAGAGACCCAGTACTTC
TRBV14,NA,TRBJ2-3,NA,CASSQWRRTDTQYF,TGTGCCAGCAGCCAGTGGCGGAGGACAGATACGCAGTATTTT
TRBV5-1,NA,TRBJ2-1,NA,CASSTNPMGGLSWVEQFF,TGCGCCAGCAGCACCAACCCTATGGGGGGCTTAAGCTGGGTTGAGCAGTTCTTC
TRBV7-2,once,TRBJ2-3,NA,CASSLALGQTVRNTQYF,TGTGCCAGCAGCTTAGCGCTCGGTCAGACCGTACGCAATACGCAGTATTTT
TRBV4-3,once,TRBJ1-1,NA,CASSQAFSDTEAFF,TGCGCCAGCAGCCAAGCTTTCAGTGACACTGAAGCTTTCTTT
TRBV18,NA,TRBJ1-3,NA,CASSPREASGNTIYF,TGTGCCAGCTCACCGAGGGAGGCCTCTGGAAACACCATATATTTT
TRBV6-1,NA,TRBJ2-5,TRBD1,CASSRDRGETQYF,TGTGCCAGCAGCCGGGACAGGGGAGAGACCCAGTACTTC
TRBV27,NA,TRBJ2-7,TRBD2,CASGHTLAGEQYF,TGTGCCAGCGGCCACACACTAGCGGGTGAGCAGTACTTC
TRBV20-1,once,TRBJ2-7,NA,CSAREGSEQYF,TGCAGTGCTAGAGAGGGCAGCGAGCAGTACTTC
TRBV7-2,NA,TRBJ1-3,NA,CASSLGQAKIPHTIYF,TGTGCCAGCAGCTTAGGACAGGCTAAGATCCCCCACACCATATATTTT
TRBV4-3,NA,TRBJ2-3,NA,CASSQDTTYTDTQYF,TGCGCCAGCAGCCAAGATACAACTTACACAGATACGCAGTATTTT